This TCR beta chain was documented in a study of blood T cell repertoires in COVID-19. Researchers sorted participants into cohorts using their self-reported clinical history. To note about this clone: The same CDR3 is also encoded by other DNA sequences in this sample.

The authors' processing: Estimated nucleated cell counts came from reference gene primer amplification. Sequencing used immunoSEQ multiplex PCR; TCRdb keeps in-frame clones, though not all of them. V, J and clone size are taken as reported in that table, and D and trimming were inferred from the DNA itself. The sample lists fewer than 300,000 clones; approximately 90% were seen once. The origin of this receptor is a woman aged 35 to 49 with acute COVID-19. The sequenced sample was PBMCs or T cells enriched from blood (not recorded which).

The CDR3 DNA reads as TGCAGCGCCGGACAGGGGAACACTGAAGCTTTCTTT. Amino acid sequence: CSAGQGNTEAFF. The chain has TRBV29-1 and TRBJ1-1; TRBD1 aligns across 8 bases. The CDR3 totals 12 residues. Unmatched junction bases numbered 2, after V lost 7 bases and J lost 1 base. Germline values: CDR1 SQVTM, CDR2 ANQGSEA.